This is a list of T cell receptor beta chains from one sample in a study of CD8+CD57+ T cells in acquired aplastic anemia. From the reads, TCRdb called clonotypes with MiXCR, one entry per CDR3 protein. The sample lists 200,000 to 250,000 distinct CDR3 sequences; around 50% were seen once. The sample was sorted CD4+, CD8+, or CD8+CD57+ T cells (not recorded which) from PBMCs. Receptors originate from a human donor with aplastic anemia. Both conserved end residues are part of each CDR3. Each record gives: J gene, V gene, D gene, clone size, CDR3 DNA, CDR3 protein. D genes are given only for firm matches. Size is stated for part of the rows, as once, few or many counts, or as a class when the clone is expanded.

j_call: TRBJ1-2
v_call: TRBV6-6
d_call: TRBD1
clone_size: once
cdr3_nt: TGTGCCAGCAGTCAAGGGGACAGGACCTCCTATGGCTACACCTTC
cdr3_aa: CASSQGDRTSYGYTF

j_call: TRBJ1-4
v_call: TRBV6-5
d_call: -
clone_size: many
cdr3_nt: TGTGCCAGCAGTTACTCCCCGCTGGGGAATGAAAAACTGTTTTTT
cdr3_aa: CASSYSPLGNEKLFF

j_call: TRBJ1-2
v_call: TRBV29-1
d_call: -
clone_size: -
cdr3_nt: TGCAGCGCCGTAGGGGGAGCCTATGGCTACACCTTC
cdr3_aa: CSAVGGAYGYTF

j_call: TRBJ2-7
v_call: TRBV19
d_call: -
clone_size: -
cdr3_nt: TGTGCCAGTAGTACCGGGACTGACTCCTACGAGCAGTACTTC
cdr3_aa: CASSTGTDSYEQYF

j_call: TRBJ2-1
v_call: TRBV4-2
d_call: -
clone_size: -
cdr3_nt: TGTGCCAGCAGCCAAGATGGGGAACAGGATGAGCAGTTCTTC
cdr3_aa: CASSQDGEQDEQFF

j_call: TRBJ1-4
v_call: TRBV3-1
d_call: -
clone_size: few
cdr3_nt: TGTGCCAGCAGCCAAACTAATGAAAAACTGTTTTTT
cdr3_aa: CASSQTNEKLFF

j_call: TRBJ2-3
v_call: TRBV12-5
d_call: -
clone_size: -
cdr3_nt: TGTGCTAGTGGTTTCGGAAGCGCAGATACGCAGTATTTT
cdr3_aa: CASGFGSADTQYF

j_call: TRBJ2-1
v_call: TRBV14
d_call: -
clone_size: many
cdr3_nt: TGTGCCAGCAGCCCAGCGCTAGGGAATGAGCAGTTCTTC
cdr3_aa: CASSPALGNEQFF

j_call: TRBJ1-1
v_call: TRBV10-3
d_call: -
clone_size: once
cdr3_nt: TGTGCCATCAGGCCTCAGGGAGGGAACACTGAAGCTTTCTTT
cdr3_aa: CAIRPQGGNTEAFF

j_call: TRBJ2-5
v_call: TRBV14
d_call: -
clone_size: -
cdr3_nt: -
cdr3_aa: CASGQTFGQGTQYF

j_call: TRBJ1-1
v_call: TRBV19
d_call: -
clone_size: -
cdr3_nt: TGTGCCAGTAGTTTTACAGGGAGGGCCACTGAAGCTTTCTTT
cdr3_aa: CASSFTGRATEAFF

j_call: TRBJ2-7
v_call: TRBV7-2
d_call: -
clone_size: -
cdr3_nt: TGTGCCAGCAGCTTAGAGGGTGGGGGCGGGTCCTACGAGCAGTACTTC
cdr3_aa: CASSLEGGGGSYEQYF

j_call: TRBJ2-7
v_call: TRBV15
d_call: -
clone_size: -
cdr3_nt: TGTGCCACCAGCAGAGACCCTGGGACATCCTACGAGCAGTACTTC
cdr3_aa: CATSRDPGTSYEQYF

j_call: TRBJ2-2
v_call: TRBV19
d_call: TRBD2
clone_size: many
cdr3_nt: TGTGCCAGTAGTATTGGGGGAGGGGACACCGGGGAGCTGTTTTTT
cdr3_aa: CASSIGGGDTGELFF

j_call: TRBJ2-3
v_call: TRBV19
d_call: -
clone_size: many
cdr3_nt: TGTGCCAGTAGTGTCCGGGCCGCTATGGATACGCAGTATTTT
cdr3_aa: CASSVRAAMDTQYF

j_call: TRBJ1-2
v_call: TRBV7-3
d_call: -
clone_size: once
cdr3_nt: TGTGCCAGCAGCTTGGGGACACAATCTTCTAACTATGGCTACACCTTC
cdr3_aa: CASSLGTQSSNYGYTF

j_call: TRBJ2-1
v_call: TRBV24-1
d_call: TRBD1
clone_size: -
cdr3_nt: TGTGCCACCAGTTCCTTCACCCGGGACAGGGTCTATGAGCAGTTCTTC
cdr3_aa: CATSSFTRDRVYEQFF

j_call: TRBJ2-7
v_call: TRBV7-8
d_call: -
clone_size: -
cdr3_nt: TGTGCCAGCAGCTTGGGGAGGGGACAGCGAGTCTACGAGCAGTACTTC
cdr3_aa: CASSLGRGQRVYEQYF

j_call: TRBJ1-6
v_call: TRBV19
d_call: TRBD1
clone_size: -
cdr3_nt: TGTGCCAGTAGGATGAAGGACAGGGTGGGGGGCACTGCTTCACCCCTCCACTTT
cdr3_aa: CASRMKDRVGGTASPLHF

j_call: TRBJ2-5
v_call: TRBV10-2
d_call: -
clone_size: -
cdr3_nt: TGCGCCAGCAGACGAACTAGCCCCCGAGAGACCCAGTACTTC
cdr3_aa: CASRRTSPRETQYF

j_call: TRBJ1-3
v_call: TRBV5-1
d_call: TRBD1
clone_size: few
cdr3_nt: TGCGCCAGCAGCTGGACCGGACAGGGCGGGGGAAACACCATATATTTT
cdr3_aa: CASSWTGQGGGNTIYF

j_call: TRBJ1-2
v_call: TRBV19
d_call: -
clone_size: many
cdr3_nt: TGTGCCAGTACCCCGAACTTCGACCATAACTATGGCTACACCTTC
cdr3_aa: CASTPNFDHNYGYTF

j_call: TRBJ2-7
v_call: TRBV7-2
d_call: -
clone_size: -
cdr3_nt: TGTGCCAGCAGCCTGGGCTTCCTCCTCTACGAGCAGTACTTC
cdr3_aa: CASSLGFLLYEQYF

j_call: TRBJ2-5
v_call: TRBV6-5
d_call: -
clone_size: -
cdr3_nt: TGTGCCAGCAGACCGGCGGGGGAGACCCAGTACTTC
cdr3_aa: CASRPAGETQYF

j_call: TRBJ2-7
v_call: TRBV12-3/TRBV12-4
d_call: -
clone_size: -
cdr3_nt: TGTGCCAGCAGGCCCGGTAAGGGGACCTACGAGCAGTACTTC
cdr3_aa: CASRPGKGTYEQYF

j_call: TRBJ2-7
v_call: TRBV20-1
d_call: TRBD2
clone_size: -
cdr3_nt: TGCAGTGCTAGACCACTAGCGGGAGGGGGGTACGAGCAGTACTTC
cdr3_aa: CSARPLAGGGYEQYF

j_call: TRBJ2-5
v_call: TRBV2
d_call: TRBD2
clone_size: many
cdr3_nt: TGTGCCAGCAGTGGGGGACTAGCGGGGAAAGAGACCCAGTACTTC
cdr3_aa: CASSGGLAGKETQYF

j_call: TRBJ1-6
v_call: TRBV20-1
d_call: TRBD1
clone_size: -
cdr3_nt: TGCAGTGCTAGAGATCCGACAGGGCTTAATTCACCCCTCCACTTT
cdr3_aa: CSARDPTGLNSPLHF

j_call: TRBJ2-7
v_call: TRBV6-1
d_call: -
clone_size: many
cdr3_nt: TGTGCCAGCAGACGAACTCCGACAGGCGGACCCCACGAGCAGTACTTC
cdr3_aa: CASRRTPTGGPHEQYF

j_call: TRBJ2-3
v_call: TRBV6-4
d_call: -
clone_size: many
cdr3_nt: TGTGCCACCTCTGGGCGGGACACAGATACGCAGTATTTT
cdr3_aa: CATSGRDTDTQYF

j_call: TRBJ2-2
v_call: TRBV10-2
d_call: -
clone_size: many
cdr3_nt: TGCGCCAGCAGTGAGTCGGGGGCCGGGGAGCTGTTTTTT
cdr3_aa: CASSESGAGELFF

j_call: TRBJ2-5
v_call: TRBV12-3/TRBV12-4
d_call: -
clone_size: -
cdr3_nt: TGTGCTAGTGGCTTGGGCGAGGAGACCCAGTACTTC
cdr3_aa: CASGLGEETQYF

j_call: TRBJ2-2
v_call: TRBV7-2
d_call: TRBD2
clone_size: -
cdr3_nt: TGTGCCAGCACCCGCGGGGGGAGAAGGACCGGGGAGCTGTTTTTT
cdr3_aa: CASTRGGRRTGELFF

j_call: TRBJ1-1
v_call: TRBV19
d_call: -
clone_size: -
cdr3_nt: TGTGCCAGTGGAATAGGGGGGGCTCGCACTGAAGCTTTCTTT
cdr3_aa: CASGIGGARTEAFF

j_call: TRBJ2-7
v_call: TRBV6-1
d_call: -
clone_size: many
cdr3_nt: TGTGCCAGCAGTCCCGGGGCAGGGCTGCGCTACGAGCAGTACTTC
cdr3_aa: CASSPGAGLRYEQYF

j_call: TRBJ2-3
v_call: TRBV24-1
d_call: -
clone_size: -
cdr3_nt: TGTGCCACCAGTGATAATTTGGCTGATATGCAGTATTTT
cdr3_aa: CATSDNLADMQYF

j_call: TRBJ1-1
v_call: TRBV5-1
d_call: -
clone_size: -
cdr3_nt: TGCGCCAGCAGCACAGCCACTGAAGCTTTCTTT
cdr3_aa: CASSTATEAFF

j_call: TRBJ1-6
v_call: TRBV15
d_call: TRBD1
clone_size: many
cdr3_nt: TGTGCCACCAGCTCGACAGGGTTGCGTTCACCCCTCCACTTT
cdr3_aa: CATSSTGLRSPLHF

j_call: TRBJ1-2
v_call: TRBV19
d_call: TRBD1
clone_size: -
cdr3_nt: TGTGCCAGTAGTAACGGACAGGGGGCATACTATGGCTACACCTTC
cdr3_aa: CASSNGQGAYYGYTF

j_call: TRBJ1-2
v_call: TRBV29-1
d_call: TRBD1
clone_size: -
cdr3_nt: TGCAGCGTGAAGACAGGGGTCCTCTCTAACTATGGCCACACCTTC
cdr3_aa: CSVKTGVLSNYGHTF

j_call: TRBJ1-2
v_call: TRBV2
d_call: -
clone_size: -
cdr3_nt: TGTGCCAGCAGTGATAGGCCGGACTATAGCTACACCTTC
cdr3_aa: CASSDRPDYSYTF

j_call: TRBJ1-1
v_call: TRBV10-3
d_call: -
clone_size: few
cdr3_nt: TGTGCCATCAGTGTACAGGGTGGCGGCACTGAAGCTTTCTTT
cdr3_aa: CAISVQGGGTEAFF

j_call: TRBJ1-4
v_call: TRBV7-9
d_call: TRBD1
clone_size: few
cdr3_nt: TGTGCCAGCGTACAGGGGGCGCAGGAAAAACTGTTTTTT
cdr3_aa: CASVQGAQEKLFF

j_call: TRBJ1-4
v_call: TRBV20-1
d_call: -
clone_size: many
cdr3_nt: TGCAGTGCTAGATTGAGGGATGAAAAACTGTTTTTT
cdr3_aa: CSARLRDEKLFF